The entry that follows covers one TCR beta chain sequence. This clone was detected once. No cognate antigen has been identified for it. Per-nucleotide qualities are absent, and no much larger clonotype sits a single base away. The sample comes from a study of OX40 agonist ivuxolimab in advanced cancers. Some background on the complete study: Ivuxolimab was a fully human IgG2 agonistic monoclonal antibody targeting the costimulatory receptor OX40 (CD134). Intravenous ivuxolimab was administered to patients every 2 weeks at six dose levels: 0.01, 0.1, 0.3, 1.5, 3 and 10 mg/kg. Of the approximately 50 dose-escalation patients, hepatocellular carcinoma was present in roughly 19, melanoma in around 15, renal cell carcinoma in 9 and head and neck cancer in 9. The dose-escalation cohort was around 84% male with a mean age of approximately 60 years, ranging from roughly 23 to 85. Prior anti-PD-1, anti-PD-L1 or anti-CTLA-4 therapy was permitted, and 40% of dose-escalation patients had received checkpoint inhibitors. Partial responses occurred in three dose-escalation patients, of whom one had hepatocellular carcinoma and two had cutaneous melanoma. The point of sequencing TCRbeta in the periphery was to test whether ivuxolimab changed TCR sequence diversity and drove clonal T-cell expansion. The monotherapy dose-escalation portion (N = 52 patients) of the phase I ivuxolimab trial is reported in the paper. The paper as a whole reports these results and caveats: Low levels of normalized T-cell clonal expansion were also seen in some patients who did not respond. Clonal expansion of both CD4+ and CD8+ blood T cells was observed from baseline to week 6 at doses 0.1 to 3.0 mg/kg. In the 0.1-3.0 mg/kg groups, partial responders had among the lowest normalized peripheral clonal expansion, particularly in CD8+ T cells. The antigen specificity of the peripheral T cells that underwent clonal expansion was not determined. After ivuxolimab, expanded clones were on average more numerous among CD8+ T cells than among CD4+ T cells.

The trial excluded patients who had a history of autoimmune disease or who were on systemic immunosuppression. In every dose cohort, peripheral blood was drawn for TCR sequencing at baseline, cycle 4 day 1, and cycle 7 day 1. The samples were drawn from a first-in-human, open-label, multicenter phase I dose-escalation trial of ivuxolimab. Adults with locally advanced or metastatic melanoma, renal cell, hepatocellular, or head and neck squamous cell carcinoma were enrolled in the trial. CD4+ and CD8+ T cells were sorted separately from peripheral blood before TCR sequencing. Sequences LNHDA (CDR1) and SQIVND (CDR2) are obtained from the germline V gene (reference sequence). The CDR3 holds 15 amino acids from the cysteine to the phenylalanine. The read is trimmed to its CDR3 DNA, 45 bases read in frame from base 1. Trimming at the junction amounts to 5 bases on V and 2 bases on J, and the germline ends lie 13 bases apart.

Genomic DNA was isolated from the sorted cells so that the TCRbeta CDR3 region could be sequenced. The immunoSEQ Assay was used for sequencing of TCRbeta CDR3 regions. TCRdb carries this immuneACCESS record with in-frame sequences only. Its versions omit some clonotypes, under half of them owing to an unresolved V gene in the studies checked, with the rest unexplained. The sample table holds fewer than 40,000 clones, of which roughly nine tenths were seen once. The ten largest make up under 45% of the sample. The chain couples TRBV19 to TRBJ1-3, with the D gene call left open. The origin of this receptor is an adult with an advanced solid tumor such as melanoma, head and neck, liver or kidney cancer. The specimen was CD4+ or CD8+ T cells sorted from blood, collected in a trial of the OX40 agonist ivuxolimab. The DNA sequence follows: TGTGCCAGTAGTCTCACAGCGATCGCTGGAAACACCATATATTTT. The translation is CASSLTAIAGNTIYF.